This T cell receptor beta chain was sequenced in a study of Ad26.COV2.S vaccination and SARS-CoV-2 variants. Study information: The donor belonged to the COV1001 Ad26.COV2.S trial arm. Intramuscularly, Ad26.COV2.S was given either once or twice, 56 days apart.

Sequenced by immunoSEQ multiplex PCR; TCRdb stores in-frame clones only, minus some. Of around 420,000 clones listed, approximately 90% are singletons. The V gene lost 3 bases and the J gene lost 3 bases, with 8 bases spanning the gap. The germline V gene has CDR1 KGHSH and CDR2 LQKENI. The CDR3 consists of 13 residues. Study conclusions and caveats: Non-spike TCR breadth did not differ much between vaccine and placebo recipients. Substantial breadth was reportedly displayed by spike-specific CD8+ and CD4+ T cell responses after vaccination.

Comments on this clone: Its cognate antigen is unknown.

The treatment here: 19 received Ad26.COV2.S at low or high dose, single or two shots; several received placebo; per-sample allocation not given. Sampling was performed 63 days after the first vaccine or placebo injection. The clonotype comes from a person between 18 and 65 years old who received the Ad26.COV2.S COVID-19 vaccine or a placebo. This specimen consisted of peripheral blood, obtained in a trial of Ad26.COV2.S vaccine versus placebo. The rearrangement uses TRBV18 and TRBJ1-1; no definite D call. The CDR3 DNA sequence: TGTGCCAGCTCACCTGGCGGGGACACTGAAGCTTTCTTT. As protein: CASSPGGDTEAFF. Filled out from reference TRBV18 and TRBJ1-1, the complete variable domain reads NAGVMQNPRHLVRRRGQEARLRCSPMKGHSHVYWYRQLPEEGLKFMVYLQKENIIDESGMPKERFSAEFPKEGPSILRIQQVVRGDSAAYFCASSPGGDTEAFFGQGTRLTVV.